This is a list of T cell receptor beta chains from one sample in a study of blood T cell repertoires in COVID-19. Using immunoSEQ multiplex PCR, the repertoire was profiled, and TCRdb retains in-frame clones only, with some absent. The repertoire includes over 400,000 clones, about 88% of them detected once, and just over 8% sits in the top ten. Sequenced input: PBMCs or T cells enriched from blood (not recorded which). The receptors were gathered from a woman in her sixties who had recovered from COVID-19. CDR3s include the opening cysteine and the closing phenylalanine or tryptophan. A D gene is named only where the DNA matches it firmly. Size tells how often a clone was seen (once, few, many) or the class of an expanded clone, and some rows leave it out.

cdr3_length,d_call,v_call,clone_size,j_call,cdr3_aa,cdr3_nt
13,-,TRBV18,-,TRBJ1-5,CASSPDSRQPQHF,TGTGCCAGCTCACCGGACAGCCGACAGCCCCAGCATTTT
15,TRBD1,TRBV6-5,-,TRBJ2-1,CASSYSTGAYNEQFF,TGTGCCAGCAGTTACTCGACAGGGGCCTACAATGAGCAGTTCTTC
14,-,TRBV4-1,-,TRBJ1-6,CASSPPGNNSPLHF,TGCGCCAGCAGCCCCCCAGGGAATAATTCACCCCTCCACTTT
16,TRBD2,TRBV5-5,once,TRBJ2-1,CASGLGLAGGHNEQFF,TGTGCCAGCGGGTTGGGACTAGCGGGGGGTCACAATGAGCAGTTCTTC
14,-,TRBV18,-,TRBJ2-7,CASSPGTGAYEQYF,TGTGCCAGCTCACCTGGAACAGGAGCCTACGAGCAGTACTTC
16,-,TRBV21-1,-,TRBJ1-5,CASSKVRTGKDQPQHF,TGTGCCAGCAGCAAAGTTCGGACAGGGAAGGATCAGCCCCAGCATTTT
12,-,TRBV29-1,-,TRBJ2-3,CSVVIRADTQYF,TGCAGCGTTGTCATCCGGGCAGATACGCAGTATTTT
15,-,TRBV19,-,TRBJ1-5,CASSKIFGVYQPQHF,TGTGCCAGTAGTAAAATATTCGGGGTCTATCAGCCCCAGCATTTT
15,-,TRBV6-5,-,TRBJ1-1,CASSYSTGGAVAAFF,TGTGCCAGCAGTTACTCGACGGGCGGGGCGGTGGCAGCTTTCTTT
16,-,TRBV7-8,-,TRBJ2-1,CASSSQGWVEVDEQFF,TGTGCCAGCAGTTCGCAGGGGTGGGTGGAAGTCGATGAGCAGTTCTTC
17,TRBD1,TRBV7-8,-,TRBJ1-3,CASSLRGQGAAGNTIYF,TGTGCCAGCAGCTTACGCGGACAGGGAGCTGCTGGAAACACCATATATTTT
14,TRBD1,TRBV2,-,TRBJ1-4,CASSLDRSNEKLFF,TGTGCCAGCAGTCTGGACAGGTCCAATGAAAAACTGTTTTTT
15,-,TRBV21-1,-,TRBJ1-1,CASSEGARGRTEAFF,TGTGCCAGCAGCGAGGGGGCGCGAGGTAGGACTGAAGCTTTCTTT
14,-,TRBV19,-,TRBJ2-2,CASRGAGRTGELFF,TGTGCCAGCCGGGGGGCAGGGAGGACCGGGGAGCTGTTTTTT
16,-,TRBV4-1,few,TRBJ2-2,CASSQDGGGDTGELFF,TGCGCCAGCAGCCAAGATGGAGGGGGCGACACCGGGGAGCTGTTTTTT
16,TRBD1,TRBV18,-,TRBJ2-2,CASSPLRTGVTGELFF,TGTGCCAGCTCACCATTACGGACAGGGGTCACCGGGGAGCTGTTTTTT
13,-,TRBV20-1,-,TRBJ1-5,CSASSHSNQPQHF,TGCAGTGCTAGTTCCCATAGCAATCAGCCCCAGCATTTT
16,TRBD1,TRBV11-3,once,TRBJ1-5,CASSLEGITGVEPQHF,TGTGCCAGCAGCTTAGAGGGGATCACAGGGGTGGAGCCCCAGCATTTT
15,-,TRBV19,-,TRBJ2-1,CASTRSGTPYNEQFF,TGTGCCAGTACCCGTTCCGGGACACCCTACAATGAGCAGTTCTTC
16,TRBD1,TRBV4-1,once,TRBJ2-1,CASSPLPGQGINEQFF,TGCGCCAGCAGCCCCCTTCCGGGACAGGGTATCAATGAGCAGTTCTTC
15,TRBD1,TRBV29-1,-,TRBJ2-1,CSVDTPGQGRFEQFF,TGCAGCGTTGATACCCCGGGACAGGGGCGTTTTGAGCAGTTCTTC
14,-,TRBV2,-,TRBJ2-7,CASSEARLAYEQYF,TGTGCCAGCAGTGAAGCGAGGTTAGCCTACGAGCAGTACTTC
15,-,TRBV27,-,TRBJ1-5,CASRPPGRGNQPQHF,TGTGCCAGCAGGCCACCCGGGAGAGGCAATCAGCCCCAGCATTTT
16,TRBD1,TRBV7-9,-,TRBJ2-1,CASSLVGQGSHNEQFF,TGTGCCAGCAGCTTAGTGGGACAGGGTTCCCACAATGAGCAGTTCTTC
14,TRBD2,TRBV29-1,-,TRBJ2-1,CSSLRGGTSAEQFF,TGCAGCTCCCTGCGGGGGGGTACCTCGGCTGAGCAGTTCTTC
15,TRBD1,TRBV5-1,-,TRBJ1-5,CASSYAGTDNQPQHF,TGCGCCAGCAGCTACGCCGGGACAGACAATCAGCCCCAGCATTTT
14,-,TRBV6-5,-,TRBJ2-7,CASRQSRFSYEQYF,TGTGCCAGCAGACAGAGCAGGTTTTCCTACGAGCAGTACTTC
16,TRBD2,TRBV4-2,-,TRBJ2-7,CASSQEGLAGSYEQYF,TGTGCCAGCAGCCAAGAGGGACTAGCGGGCTCCTACGAGCAGTACTTC
16,TRBD1,TRBV9,once,TRBJ2-3,CASSVAKGALTDTQYF,TGTGCCAGCAGCGTAGCCAAGGGGGCCTTAACAGATACGCAGTATTTT